What follows are 28 T cell receptor beta chains derived from one specimen sequenced in a study of T cells in Graves' hyperthyroidism and ophthalmopathy. TCR beta CDR3 regions were amplified from RNA. Researchers ran a first-round RT-PCR on the TCR CDR3 using the HTBI primer set. TCRdb re-analysed the multiplex PCR reads in MiXCR, keeping a single row per CDR3 protein. The data hold 300,000 to 450,000 distinct CDR3 sequences, with more than 14% observed a single time. Sequencing used blood. All receptors derive from a woman aged 25-40 years with Graves' ophthalmopathy.

The V and J genes are TRBV2 and TRBJ2-5, with D possibly TRBD1 on 5 matching bases. Germline assignment: CDR1 SNHLY and CDR2 FYNNEI. V shed 7 bases and J shed 3 bases, with 12 bases lying between them. This CDR3 spans 13 amino acids. In DNA, the CDR3 is TGTGCCAGCATGGGGCGCAGGGAAGAGACCCAGTACTTC. Translation gives CASMGRREETQYF.

This chain joins TRBV28 and TRBJ2-2, with D maybe TRBD1 (6 bases). Trimming removed 3 bases at V and 1 base at J, with 15 bases between. CDR3 length: 17 residues. Per the germline V gene, CDR1 is MDHEN and CDR2 is SYDVKM. The CDR3 loop reads CASSFDVTGLNTGELFF. Here the CDR3 DNA reads TGTGCCAGCAGTTTCGACGTGACAGGACTGAACACCGGGGAGCTGTTTTTT.

V is TRBV2 and J is TRBJ1-1; a weak D match, TRBD1 (5 bases). This CDR3 contains 14 residues. Germline CDR1 is SNHLY and CDR2 is FYNNEI. Trimming removed 1 base from V and 4 bases from J, with 10 bases in between. The DNA of the CDR3 is TGTGCCAGCAGTGAAGGGTCGGGGCGCACTGAAGCTTTCTTT. Its translation is CASSEGSGRTEAFF. The entire variable domain, with the rest obtained from reference TRBV2 and TRBJ1-1, is as follows: EPEVTQTPSHQVTQMGQEVILRCVPISNHLYFYWYRQILGQKVEFLVSFYNNEISEKSEIFDDQFSVERPDGSNFTLKIRSTKLEDSAMYFCASSEGSGRTEAFFGQGTRLTVV.

Ten or more counts support this clonotype. The chain uses TRBV6-1 and TRBJ2-1; TRBD1 matches at 11 bases. V lost 6 bases, J lost 7 bases, and 17 bases stayed unmatched. Looked up from germline, CDR1 is MNHNS and CDR2 is SASEGT. There are 18 residues in the CDR3. This CDR3 reads CASSRYPGTGGRTNEQFF. CDR3 in DNA: TGTGCCAGCAGCAGATATCCCGGGACAGGGGGAAGAACAAATGAGCAGTTCTTC.

This clonotype appeared many times. This chain links TRBV6-2 or TRBV6-3 with TRBJ1-2; no firm D call. V lost 8 bases, J lost 4 bases, and 14 bases lay in between. From germline, CDR1 is MNHEY and CDR2 SVGEGT. The CDR3 covers 13 residues. The CDR3 sequence: CASRNTAGYGYTF. The DNA of the CDR3 is TGTGCCAGCCGGAACACGGCGGGCTATGGCTACACCTTC.

This clonotype was detected ten times or more. The CDR3 protein is CASSPEGGRGYTF. The DNA of the CDR3 is TGTGCCAGCAGCCCCGAGGGAGGGCGCGGCTACACCTTC. This sequence joins TRBV7-9 and TRBJ1-2; no definite D call. With 5 bases removed from V and 8 bases from J, the gap between germline ends came to 15 bases. Germline loops: CDR1 SEHNR, CDR2 FQNEAQ (reference sequence). The CDR3 is 13 residues long.

In its sample, this clonotype was seen many times. The chain couples TRBV7-3 to TRBJ1-1, with D perhaps matching TRBD1 (6 bases). V lost 7 bases and J lost 4, with 19 bases in between. The CDR3 has 15 residues. Germline lookup yields CDR1 SGHTA and CDR2 FQGTGA. Here the CDR3 DNA reads TGTGCCAGCACCCCCTTGGGGGCAGGGATCACTGAAGCTTTCTTT. It is translated as CASTPLGAGITEAFF.

This clonotype was observed a handful of times. The chain is built from TRBV29-1 and TRBJ2-1, with D unclear. The CDR3 runs to 16 residues. Germline-derived CDR1 and CDR2 are SQVTM and ANQGSEA. The ends were cut back, 1 base at V and 0 bases at J, with 13 bases in the middle. The CDR3 sequence: CSVEGGALYSYNEQFF. The DNA of the CDR3 is TGCAGCGTTGAAGGGGGTGCACTATACTCCTACAATGAGCAGTTCTTC.

There are many counts of this clonotype. V and J are TRBV2 and TRBJ1-2; 8 bases line up with TRBD1. The CDR3 runs 14 residues. Looked up from germline, CDR1 is SNHLY and CDR2 is FYNNEI. The V segment lost 3 bases and the J segment 9 bases; nucleotides outside the gene matches: 9. The CDR3 region is CASSDRAGGWSYTF. CDR3 sequence (DNA): TGTGCCAGCAGTGATAGGGCAGGGGGCTGGAGCTACACCTTC.

This clonotype was detected only a few times. V and J are TRBV5-1 and TRBJ1-5; D is ambiguous. Deletions cut 0 bases from V and 6 bases from J, with 4 bases between. The CDR3 covers 12 residues. The germline V gene has CDR1 SGHRS and CDR2 YFSETQ. The CDR3: CASSLEGQPQHF. The DNA of the CDR3 is TGCGCCAGCAGCTTGGAAGGTCAGCCCCAGCATTTT.

This clonotype was found many times. The CDR3: CASSSEAPREQYF. In nucleotides, the CDR3 is TGCGCCAGCAGCTCGGAGGCTCCTCGCGAGCAGTACTTC. The gene calls are TRBV5-1 and TRBJ2-7; perhaps TRBD2 as D (5 bases). Per germline, CDR1 SGHRS and CDR2 YFSETQ. Trimming removed 3 bases at V and 6 bases at J, with 13 bases between. This CDR3 region has 13 residues.

The CDR3 nucleotides read TGTGCCAGCAGTTTTGGGACAGGGACCTCCTACGAGCAGTACTTC. Translation gives CASSFGTGTSYEQYF. This chain links TRBV27 with TRBJ2-7; TRBD1 aligns across 9 bases. Germline loops: CDR1 MNHEY, CDR2 SMNVEV (reference sequence). The CDR3 loop spans 15 amino acids. Losses at the gene ends were 3 bases for V and 0 bases for J; bases not matched to a gene: 3.

The rearrangement joins TRBV6-2 or TRBV6-3 to TRBJ1-5; D call uncertain. The length of the CDR3 is 13 residues. V was shortened by 2 bases and J by 6 bases, with 8 bases between the two germline ends. Germline assignment: CDR1 MNHEY and CDR2 SVGEGT. The CDR3, as DNA: TGTGCCAGCAGTTACGGGAGGGTTCAGCCCCAGCATTTT. Translated, it gives CASSYGRVQPQHF.

At least ten counts were recorded for this clonotype. The chain combines TRBV28 with TRBJ1-4; D ambiguous. V was cut by 10 bases and J by 8 bases, with 17 bases left in between. CDR3 length equals 13 residues. Germline values: CDR1 MDHEN, CDR2 SYDVKM. In nucleotides, the CDR3 is TGTGCCACCGCTGGAGGGCAGACGGAAAAACTGTTTTTT. It encodes CATAGGQTEKLFF.

The table lists this clonotype with many counts. The rearrangement joins TRBV29-1 to TRBJ2-1; tentative D call: TRBD1 (5 bases). The CDR3 consists of 16 residues. Trimming took 0 bases from V and 7 from J, leaving 19 bases between them. Germline CDR1 SQVTM, CDR2 ANQGSEA. The CDR3 reads CSVEDPVGQGKNEQFF. The CDR3 DNA follows: TGCAGCGTTGAAGATCCGGTAGGGCAGGGAAAAAATGAGCAGTTCTTC.

The J gene is TRBJ1-6, the V gene TRBV7-9, with a possible D match to TRBD1 (6 bases). The CDR3 sequence is 15 residues long. The germline V gene has CDR1 SEHNR and CDR2 FQNEAQ (reference sequence). V lost 5 bases and J lost 8, with 16 bases in between. CDR3 DNA sequence: TGTGCCAGCAGCGCCCAACAGGGCCCGGATTCACCCCTCCACTTT. It yields the protein CASSAQQGPDSPLHF.

In its sample, this clonotype was seen many times. This chain connects TRBV5-1 to TRBJ2-3; 8 nucleotides agree with TRBD2. The CDR3 length is 14 residues. Germline V gene sequence: CDR1 SGHRS, CDR2 YFSETQ. The V segment lost 0 bases and the J segment 5 bases; nucleotides outside the gene matches: 2. The chain's CDR3 is CASSLVGRGDTQYF. The CDR3 DNA reads TGCGCCAGCAGCTTGGTCGGGAGGGGAGATACGCAGTATTTT.

The CDR3 loop is CASSPYFTGTSSGANVLTF. The CDR3 DNA sequence: TGTGCCAGCAGCCCCTACTTCACTGGCACCAGCTCTGGGGCCAACGTCCTGACTTTC. The chain couples TRBV6-1 to TRBJ2-6; D not resolved. The CDR3 covers 19 residues. Trimming shortened V by 6 bases and J by 0 bases, and 21 bases separated the two germline ends. Germline V gives CDR1 MNHNS, CDR2 SASEGT.

This clonotype was seen ten or more times. The rearrangement joins TRBV7-2 to TRBJ2-2; the D is unclear. V gave up 1 base and J gave up 3 bases, with 12 bases separating them. Germline V lookup: CDR1 SGHTA, CDR2 FQGNSA. The CDR3 runs 16 residues. In DNA form, the CDR3 reads TGTGCCAGCAGCTTAGTTGTACAACAGTACACCGGGGAGCTGTTTTTT. It codes for CASSLVVQQYTGELFF.

This clonotype was seen many times. V usage is TRBV18 and J usage is TRBJ2-2, with D tentatively TRBD2 (5 bases). Germline assignment: CDR1 KGHSH and CDR2 LQKENI. V lost 6 bases to trimming and J lost 5 bases, with 13 bases between them. This CDR3 region has 14 residues. The CDR3 coding sequence is TGTGCCAGCTCGCGACACCCGGGGACCGGGGAGCTGTTTTTT. It specifies CASSRHPGTGELFF.

The table lists this clonotype with many counts. This rearrangement joins TRBV6-1 to TRBJ2-5; 9 nucleotides line up with TRBD2. This CDR3 spans 14 amino acids. CDR1 and CDR2 (germline): MNHNS, SASEGT. J lost 3 bases, V lost 6 bases, and 5 bases had no gene match. CDR3 sequence reads: CASRSASGKETQYF. DNA for the CDR3: TGTGCCAGCAGATCTGCTAGCGGGAAAGAGACCCAGTACTTC.

A remark on this clonotype: With a much larger clone just one base away, this may be a read error. The rearrangement links TRBV6-1 to TRBJ1-5; the D is unclear. The CDR3 runs to 16 residues. The germline CDR1 and CDR2 sequences are MNHNS and SASEGT. The CDR3 sequence is CASKISGSGSNHPQHF. CDR3 nucleotides: TGTGCCAGCAAGATCTCTGGCTCCGGGAGCAATCATCCCCAGCATTTT.

The sample holds many counts of this clonotype. The chain combines TRBV11-2 with TRBJ1-1; D unresolved. The V gene lost 3 bases and the J gene lost 1 base, with 12 bases spanning the gap. This CDR3 has 15 amino acids. CDR1 is SGHAT, CDR2 FQNNGV, per germline. CDR3 in amino acids: CASSFRLPSNTEAFF. In DNA, the CDR3 is TGTGCCAGCAGCTTCCGACTCCCGTCGAACACTGAAGCTTTCTTT.

The sample holds many counts of this clonotype. The chain employs TRBV27 and TRBJ1-2, with TRBD1 matching over 9 bases. The germline V gene has CDR1 MNHEY and CDR2 SMNVEV (reference sequence). V was pared by 0 bases and J by 0 bases, with 5 bases of the junction left unmatched. The CDR3 extends over 17 amino acids. The CDR3: CASSLSAWDRANYGYTF. The DNA for the CDR3 is TGTGCCAGCAGTTTATCGGCCTGGGACAGGGCTAACTATGGCTACACCTTC.

This clonotype occurred many times. The rearrangement links TRBV5-1 to TRBJ2-3, with TRBD2 matching 10 bases. This CDR3 has 16 amino acids. J was trimmed by 2 bases and V by 4 bases; bases with no gene match: 7. Germline V gene data show CDR1 as SGHRS and CDR2 as YFSETQ. The DNA for the CDR3 is TGCGCCAGCAGCCCGGAACTAGCGGGGATCACAGATACGCAGTATTTT. It translates to CASSPELAGITDTQYF.

As for this clonotype: A much larger clone lies one base from this, so it may be a read error. V is TRBV3-1 and J is TRBJ1-5; TRBD1 might be the D (6 bases). V was clipped by 1 base and J by 5 bases, with 12 bases between them. Germline loops: CDR1 LGHDT, CDR2 YNNKEL (reference sequence). This CDR3 region has 15 residues. The CDR3, as DNA: TGTGCCAGCAGCCAAGCACGGGGGGCGCATCAGCCCCAGCATTTT. It translates to CASSQARGAHQPQHF.

In this sample, this clonotype turned up many times. V gene TRBV2 combines with J gene TRBJ1-2; 7 positions match TRBD1. This CDR3 spans 16 amino acids. V lost 1 base and J lost 1; bases outside the gene matches: 6. The germline V gene encodes CDR1 SNHLY and CDR2 FYNNEI. CDR3 nucleotides: TGTGCCAGCAGTGAAGAGGGGGCGACCCTTAACTATGGCTACACCTTC. The encoded protein is CASSEEGATLNYGYTF.

The V call is TRBV7-3, the J call TRBJ2-1; 11 nucleotides agree with TRBD2. Germline assignment: CDR1 SGHTA and CDR2 FQGTGA. The CDR3 extends over 18 amino acids. V lost 2 bases and J lost 4; bases outside the gene matches: 10. The CDR3 DNA reads TGTGCCAGCAGCTTAGGGGCTAGCGGGGGGACCGGATACAATGAGCAGTTCTTC. Its protein product is CASSLGASGGTGYNEQFF.